The next 24 T cell receptor beta chains were all read from a single sample in a study of vaccination and CD4 T cells after COVID-19. Treatment noted: approximately nine-day PBMC culture with coronavirus spike peptide pools or control peptides (ViraFEST assay). Their specific antigens are unknown. At the Johns Hopkins FTIC core, DNA taken from cultured CD4+ T cells was sequenced by way of the Oncomine TCR Beta short-read assay. One entry per CDR3 protein, called by TCRdb with MiXCR from the PCR reads. The sample carries fewer than 20,000 distinct CDR3 sequences, 40% to 50% recorded once. Source: CD4+ T cells from blood, cultured in vitro, taken before SARS-CoV-2 vaccination. The receptors come from a human donor who had recovered from COVID-19.

The chain employs TRBV5-1 and TRBJ2-7, with 10 positions matching TRBD2. This CDR3 has 15 amino acids. V dropped 1 base and J dropped 7; count of bases not matched to a gene: 8. The germline V gene encodes CDR1 SGHRS and CDR2 YFSETQ. The CDR3 reads CASSLWVAGGGEQYF. The DNA for the CDR3 is TGCGCCAGCAGCTTGTGGGTAGCGGGAGGTGGAGAGCAGTACTTC.

This clonotype was counted between two and nine times. The chain combines TRBV7-9 with TRBJ1-5; TRBD1 might be the D (5 bases). This CDR3 is built from 13 residues. V shed 5 bases and J shed 4 bases, with 9 bases lying between them. Germline V lookup: CDR1 SEHNR, CDR2 FQNEAQ (reference sequence). As DNA, the CDR3 is TGTGCCAGCAGCCGAGAGGGGAATCAGCCCCAGCATTTT. It is translated as CASSREGNQPQHF. The entire variable domain, with the rest obtained from reference TRBV7-9 and TRBJ1-5, is as follows: DTGVSQNPRHKITKRGQNVTFRCDPISEHNRLYWYRQTLGQGPEFLTYFQNEAQLEKSRLLSDRFSAERPKGSFSTLEIQRTEQGDSAMYLCASSREGNQPQHFGDGTRLSIL.

This clonotype was seen only a few times. Germline and junction disagree at one end, which may indicate a read error. The rearrangement joins TRBV7-2 to TRBJ1-1; TRBD1 is a possible D gene (6 bases). The V gene's germline CDR1 is SGHTA and CDR2 FQGNSA. The length of the CDR3 is 13 residues. CDR3 in DNA: TGTGCCAGCAGCTCTCCGACAGGACAGAGGTGGGTCTTT. This sequence encodes CASSSPTGQRWVF.

V is TRBV6-1 and J is TRBJ2-3, with D possibly being TRBD1 (6 bases). Germline lookup yields CDR1 MNHNS and CDR2 SASEGT. The CDR3 extends over 15 amino acids. V was cut by 6 bases and J by 6 bases, with 19 bases left in between. CDR3 in amino acids: CASSPRGSWGDTQYF. CDR3 DNA: TGTGCCAGCAGCCCCAGGGGCAGTTGGGGCGATACGCAGTATTTT.

The rearrangement links TRBV30 to TRBJ1-2; D perhaps matches TRBD1 (6 bases). CDR1 is GTSNPN and CDR2 is SVGIG in the germline V gene (reference sequence). V was pared by 8 bases and J by 4 bases, with 17 bases between. This CDR3 contains 13 residues. The CDR3 sequence: CASTDSAFYGYTF. CDR3 nucleotides: TGTGCCAGTACGGACAGCGCCTTCTATGGCTACACCTTC.

The chain joins TRBV2 to TRBJ1-1, with 7 nucleotides matching TRBD1. The ends lost 6 bases at V and 0 bases at J; junction bases unmatched: 1. The CDR3 covers 13 residues. CDR1 is SNHLY, CDR2 FYNNEI, per germline. In DNA form, the CDR3 reads TGTGCCAGCAGGACAGGGCTGAACACTGAAGCTTTCTTT. This codes for CASRTGLNTEAFF.

This clonotype has more than one count but fewer than ten. The CDR3 sequence is CASSPLGSPKGLNTEAFF. Here the CDR3 DNA reads TGTGCCAGCAGCCCACTTGGGTCCCCAAAGGGCCTGAACACTGAAGCTTTCTTT. The V gene is TRBV7-9, the J gene TRBJ1-1; D gene unclear. This CDR3 is built from 18 residues. V was pared by 5 bases and J by 0 bases, with 22 bases between. The germline V gene has CDR1 SEHNR and CDR2 FQNEAQ (reference sequence). The variable domain in full, completed from reference TRBV7-9 and TRBJ1-1, reads DTGVSQNPRHKITKRGQNVTFRCDPISEHNRLYWYRQTLGQGPEFLTYFQNEAQLEKSRLLSDRFSAERPKGSFSTLEIQRTEQGDSAMYLCASSPLGSPKGLNTEAFFGQGTRLTVV.

CDR3 in DNA: TGTGCCAGCAGCCAAAAAACAGGGGACAATCAGCCCCAGCATTTT. This translates into CASSQKTGDNQPQHF. The J gene is TRBJ1-5, the V gene TRBV7-2, with 7 nucleotides matching TRBD1. The CDR3 length is 15 residues. Losses at the gene ends were 5 bases for V and 3 bases for J; bases not matched to a gene: 7. The V gene's germline CDR1 is SGHTA and CDR2 FQGNSA.

This rearrangement joins TRBV19 to TRBJ2-7; 10 positions match TRBD1. The CDR3 extends over 14 amino acids. Germline-derived CDR1 and CDR2 are LNHDA and SQIVND (reference sequence). With 4 bases clipped from V and 6 bases from J, the junction kept 6 bases outside the gene matches. CDR3 protein: CASSKGTGAREQYF. CDR3 sequence (DNA): TGTGCCAGTAGTAAGGGGACAGGGGCTCGCGAGCAGTACTTC.

This clonotype has just a few counts. The chain couples TRBV11-3 to TRBJ2-5; D ambiguous. The V end was cut by 3 bases, the J end by 1 base, with 6 bases between. The CDR3 is 13 amino acids. The germline gives CDR1 SGHNT, CDR2 YENEEA. CDR3 residues: CASSFASQETQYF. Written as DNA, the CDR3 is TGTGCCAGCAGCTTTGCCAGCCAAGAGACCCAGTACTTC. The whole variable domain, remainder taken from reference TRBV11-3 and TRBJ2-5, is EAGVVQSPRYKIIEKKQPVAFWCNPISGHNTLYWYLQNLGQGPELLIRYENEEAVDDSQLPKDRFSAERLKGVDSTLKIQPAELGDSAVYLCASSFASQETQYFGPGTRLLVL.

For this clonotype: Germline is not matched at one junction end, which may reflect a read error. The rearrangement uses TRBV6-1 and TRBJ2-1, with TRBD2 matching over 9 bases. This CDR3 is 13 amino acids long. In germline, CDR1 is MNHNS, CDR2 SASEGT. The CDR3 coding sequence is TGTGGCAGCAGTGAAGCGGGAGGCAATGAGCAGTTCTTC. It yields the protein CGSSEAGGNEQFF.

A few counts support this clonotype. The chain uses TRBV7-9 and TRBJ1-2, with 8 bases matching TRBD1. V was pared by 4 bases and J by 0 bases, with 4 bases of the junction left unmatched. CDR1 and CDR2 (germline): SEHNR, FQNEAQ (reference sequence). This CDR3 is built from 15 residues. CDR3 sequence: CASSSRTGTNYGYTF. The DNA of the CDR3 is TGTGCCAGCAGCTCCCGGACAGGGACTAACTATGGCTACACCTTC.

The V call is TRBV20-1, the J call TRBJ2-3; weak D call: TRBD1 (5 bases). The V and J ends lost 3 bases and 8 bases respectively, with 15 bases between them. This CDR3 has 13 residues. Germline loops: CDR1 DFQATT, CDR2 SNEGSKA (reference sequence). The CDR3 nucleotides read TGCAGTGCTAGCCCGCAGGGTACCGGTACGCAGTATTTT. This encodes CSASPQGTGTQYF.

V is TRBV20-1 and J is TRBJ1-4; D remains ambiguous. This CDR3 contains 15 residues. Deletions cut 0 bases from V and 4 bases from J, with 12 bases between. The germline gives CDR1 DFQATT, CDR2 SNEGSKA (reference sequence). The CDR3 DNA follows: TGCAGTGCTAGAGATGGGTCCACCATTAATGAAAAACTGTTTTTT. It codes for CSARDGSTINEKLFF.

This chain links TRBV7-2 with TRBJ1-3; D perhaps matches TRBD1 (6 bases). The germline gives CDR1 SGHTA, CDR2 FQGNSA. Trimming pared 1 base from V and 0 bases from J, leaving 13 bases between. CDR3 length: 17 amino acids. Here the CDR3 DNA reads TGTGCCAGCAGCTTAGGGACAGACATTTTCTCTGGAAACACCATATATTTT. As protein: CASSLGTDIFSGNTIYF.

This chain connects TRBV19 to TRBJ1-5, with D perhaps TRBD1 (5 bases). Germline V lookup: CDR1 LNHDA, CDR2 SQIVND (reference sequence). V was trimmed by 3 bases and J by 6 bases, leaving 9 bases between them. The CDR3 runs to 13 residues. Written as DNA, the CDR3 is TGTGCCAGTAGTATGTCAGGGATTCAGCCCCAGCATTTT. It specifies CASSMSGIQPQHF.

This clonotype counts as medium-sized. V usage is TRBV6-1 and J usage is TRBJ1-2; maybe TRBD1 (5 bases). From germline, CDR1 is MNHNS and CDR2 SASEGT. V lost 4 bases, J lost 2 bases, and 17 bases lay in between. There are 16 residues in the CDR3. The CDR3 nucleotides are TGTGCCAGCAGTGCCCCCTGGGGCGGAGGGAACTATGGCTACACCTTC. This sequence encodes CASSAPWGGGNYGYTF.

The V gene is TRBV7-9, the J gene TRBJ1-4; maybe TRBD1 (6 bases). Trimming cost V 1 base and J 0 bases, with 12 bases left between them. The CDR3 is 17 residues long. Per the germline V gene, CDR1 is SEHNR and CDR2 is FQNEAQ (reference sequence). The CDR3 loop is CASSLVTSGATNEKLFF. As DNA, the CDR3 is TGTGCCAGCAGCTTAGTCACCTCAGGGGCAACTAATGAAAAACTGTTTTTT.

This sequence joins TRBV29-1 and TRBJ2-3; D possibly corresponds to TRBD1 (5 bases). With 6 bases removed from V and 2 bases from J, the gap between germline ends came to 12 bases. The CDR3 is 13 amino acids. The germline gives CDR1 SQVTM, CDR2 ANQGSEA. CDR3 amino acids: CSVAKGSTDTQYF. The CDR3 coding sequence is TGCAGCGTCGCCAAGGGGTCCACAGATACGCAGTATTTT.

This clonotype was counted between two and nine times. The J gene is TRBJ1-2, the V gene TRBV4-2, with 10 positions matching TRBD1. CDR3 length equals 18 residues. The V gene end was trimmed by 2 bases and the J gene end by 8 bases; junction bases not matched to a gene: 17. Germline loops: CDR1 LGHNA, CDR2 YNFKEQ. This CDR3 reads CASSQPSGTGVGVGGYTF. CDR3 bases: TGTGCCAGCAGCCAACCTTCCGGGACAGGGGTAGGAGTGGGGGGCTACACCTTC.

This clonotype was picked up a small number of times. The V and J genes are TRBV6-2 or TRBV6-3 and TRBJ2-7; 12 positions agree with TRBD2. Germline CDR1 is MNHEY and CDR2 is SVGEGT. The CDR3 covers 16 residues. Germline trimming cut 6 bases from V and 0 bases from J; bases unmatched to any gene: 6. The DNA of the CDR3 is TGTGCCAGCAGCCCCAGACTAGCGGGAGTCTCCTACGAGCAGTACTTC. This translates into CASSPRLAGVSYEQYF.

The V gene is TRBV30, the J gene TRBJ2-1; 12 positions agree with TRBD2. The V gene end was trimmed by 0 bases and the J gene end by 8 bases; junction bases not matched to a gene: 5. Germline V gene sequence: CDR1 GTSNPN, CDR2 SVGIG (reference sequence). CDR3 length: 15 residues. Here the CDR3 DNA reads TGTGCCTGGAGTGTTCCTAGCGGGGGGGCGGATGAGCAGTTCTTC. It translates to CAWSVPSGGADEQFF.

This clonotype came up a few times. The chain combines TRBV24-1 with TRBJ2-1; the D gene is possibly TRBD2 (6 bases). Trimming pared 12 bases from V and 15 bases from J, leaving 20 bases between. In germline, CDR1 is KGHDR, CDR2 SFDVKD. There are 11 residues in the CDR3. DNA for the CDR3: TGTGCCTCCCGCTCGTGGAACGGGGGGTTCTTC. Encoded protein: CASRSWNGGFF.

The CDR3 coding sequence is TGTGCCAGCAGCGACTCAACGGGAGATACAGATACGCAGTATTTT. This translates into CASSDSTGDTDTQYF. The gene calls are TRBV4-2 and TRBJ2-3; D perhaps matches TRBD2 (6 bases). V was clipped by 5 bases and J by 3 bases, with 15 bases between them. This CDR3 has 15 residues. CDR1 LGHNA and CDR2 YNFKEQ come from the germline V gene.